A selection of T cell receptor beta chains follows, all from one sample in a study of T cell repertoires in cytomegalovirus infection. Each CDR3 protein gets one entry after TCRdb re-called the reads with MiXCR. The table has more than 200,000 distinct CDR3 sequences, roughly 9.1% seen once. The material sequenced was PBMCs. These receptors were obtained from a human donor in good health (CMV status not recorded). Some clones in this sample may be carry-over from other donors' samples. CDR3s include the opening cysteine and the closing phenylalanine or tryptophan. Each record gives: D gene, J gene, clone size, V gene, CDR3 DNA, CDR3 protein. The D gene is left open where the match is weak. Rows give clone size only sometimes, using once, few, many, or a class for an expanded clone.

D: -
J: TRBJ2-3
size: many
V: TRBV7-2
DNA: TGTGCCAGCAGCTTAGTCGCGACCGGGGGTAGTCTCGCAGATACGCAGTATTTT
CDR3: CASSLVATGGSLADTQYF

D: TRBD2
J: TRBJ2-2
size: many
V: TRBV7-2
DNA: TGTGCCAGCAGCTTTGATGGGACGGGAGGTGGGGAGCTGTTTTTT
CDR3: CASSFDGTGGGELFF

D: -
J: TRBJ1-2
size: many
V: TRBV7-2
DNA: TGTGCCAGCAGCTCCCCAGGGGCGGGCTATGGCTACACCTTC
CDR3: CASSSPGAGYGYTF

D: -
J: TRBJ1-2
size: few
V: TRBV5-6
DNA: TGTGCCAGCAGCGAGACTCGCGCTAACTATGGCTACACCTTC
CDR3: CASSETRANYGYTF

D: -
J: TRBJ2-2
size: many
V: TRBV12-3/TRBV12-4
DNA: TGTGCCAGCAGTCCGGCCCAGGGCGGGGAGCTGTTTTTT
CDR3: CASSPAQGGELFF

D: -
J: TRBJ1-1
size: -
V: TRBV9
DNA: TGTGCCAGCAGCGTAGTGGCAGGTCCGTTGCCCACTGAAGCTTTCTTT
CDR3: CASSVVAGPLPTEAFF

D: -
J: TRBJ2-1
size: many
V: TRBV7-8
DNA: TGTGCCAGCAGGTCTGGGGGGACATACAATGAGCAGTTCTTC
CDR3: CASRSGGTYNEQFF

D: -
J: TRBJ1-2
size: many
V: TRBV7-9
DNA: TGTGCCAGCAGCTTAGGAGGGGACGGCTACACCTTC
CDR3: CASSLGGDGYTF

D: -
J: TRBJ1-4
size: medium-sized
V: TRBV7-2
DNA: TGTGCCAGCAGCTTAAACCAGGGGAGGGAAAAACTGTTTTTT
CDR3: CASSLNQGREKLFF

D: TRBD2
J: TRBJ2-3
size: few
V: TRBV7-2
DNA: TGTGCCAGCAGCCCCTTCCAGCTAGCGGGGGGCATAGATACGCAGTATTTT
CDR3: CASSPFQLAGGIDTQYF

D: TRBD1
J: TRBJ2-5
size: many
V: TRBV7-2
DNA: TGTGCCAGCAGCTTGACAGGGTACCAAGAGACCCAGTACTTC
CDR3: CASSLTGYQETQYF

D: -
J: TRBJ2-7
size: many
V: TRBV7-2
DNA: TGTGCCAGCAGCTTAGGGCTAACAGGGCAGTACTTC
CDR3: CASSLGLTGQYF

D: -
J: TRBJ1-2
size: -
V: TRBV12-3/TRBV12-4
DNA: TGTGCCAGCAGCCCCACCGGACAGATGAGCTATGGCTACACCTTC
CDR3: CASSPTGQMSYGYTF

D: -
J: TRBJ2-7
size: -
V: TRBV9
DNA: TGTGCCAGCAGCGTAGGTGCCTCAGGGACCTACGAGCAGTACTTC
CDR3: CASSVGASGTYEQYF

D: -
J: TRBJ2-4
size: many
V: TRBV7-9
DNA: TGTGCCAGCAGCTTAAAAGACGGGCAGGAGTTAGCCAAAAACATTCAGTACTTC
CDR3: CASSLKDGQELAKNIQYF

D: TRBD2
J: TRBJ2-3
size: many
V: TRBV7-2
DNA: TGTGCCAGCAGCTTCGCCGGGACTAGCGTCACAGATACGCAGTATTTT
CDR3: CASSFAGTSVTDTQYF

D: TRBD2
J: TRBJ2-5
size: -
V: TRBV27
DNA: TGTGCCAGCGGGCCTAGCGGGGGGGCCGGGAAGACCCAGTACTTC
CDR3: CASGPSGGAGKTQYF

D: -
J: TRBJ2-5
size: many
V: TRBV6-2/TRBV6-3
DNA: TGTGCCAGCAGACAGGGAGCCCTAGAGACCCAGTACTTC
CDR3: CASRQGALETQYF

D: TRBD2
J: TRBJ2-3
size: -
V: TRBV23-1
DNA: TGCGCCAGCCCCTTGGCGGGGGGCACAGATACGCAGTATTTT
CDR3: CASPLAGGTDTQYF

D: TRBD1
J: TRBJ2-7
size: many
V: TRBV7-2
DNA: TGTGCCAGCAGCAACCGACAGGGCCCCTACGAGCAGTACTTC
CDR3: CASSNRQGPYEQYF

D: TRBD2
J: TRBJ2-5
size: few
V: TRBV7-2
DNA: TGTGCCAGCAGCTCCGGCAGATTCACTAGCGGGATCCAAGAGACCCAGTACTTC
CDR3: CASSSGRFTSGIQETQYF

D: -
J: TRBJ1-3
size: many
V: TRBV7-2
DNA: TGTGCCAGCAGCTTAGATGGGCCGATCTCTGGAAACACCATATATTTT
CDR3: CASSLDGPISGNTIYF

D: TRBD1
J: TRBJ2-5
size: -
V: TRBV29-1
DNA: TGCAGCGTGGCCCCGACAGGGGGAGAGACCCAGTACTTC
CDR3: CSVAPTGGETQYF

D: -
J: TRBJ1-4
size: many
V: TRBV20-1
DNA: TGCAGTGCTAGACGGGACACGGGGAATGAAAAACTGTTTTTT
CDR3: CSARRDTGNEKLFF

D: TRBD2
J: TRBJ2-7
size: few
V: TRBV29-1
DNA: TGCAGCGTTGAAGTCCGACTAGCGGGACACGAGCAGTACTTC
CDR3: CSVEVRLAGHEQYF

D: TRBD2
J: TRBJ2-3
size: many
V: TRBV7-2
DNA: TGTGCCTCACGAGGTGCGGGGGGAGGGACAGATACGCAGTATTTT
CDR3: CASRGAGGGTDTQYF

D: -
J: TRBJ1-6
size: -
V: TRBV5-6
DNA: TGTGCCAGCAGCTTGGAGACAGCTAATTCACCCCTCCACTTT
CDR3: CASSLETANSPLHF

D: TRBD1
J: TRBJ1-1
size: few
V: TRBV30
DNA: TGTGCCTGGAGGGGACAGGTGAACACTGAAGCTTTCTTT
CDR3: CAWRGQVNTEAFF

D: -
J: TRBJ2-1
size: many
V: TRBV10-3
DNA: TGTGCCATCAGTGAGTCGTCAGGGTCGGGGAACAATGAGCAGTTCTTC
CDR3: CAISESSGSGNNEQFF

D: -
J: TRBJ1-3
size: few
V: TRBV4-3
DNA: TGCGCCAGCAGCCAAGATAGCCTCACGGTGGGGTTTGCTGGAAACACCATATATTTT
CDR3: CASSQDSLTVGFAGNTIYF

D: TRBD1
J: TRBJ1-2
size: -
V: TRBV28
DNA: TGTGCCAGCAGTCACCGGGGGACAGCTAACTATGGCTACACCTTC
CDR3: CASSHRGTANYGYTF

D: -
J: TRBJ1-5
size: many
V: TRBV7-2
DNA: TGTGCCAGCAGCCCAGGACGAGCTCGGCCCCAGCATTTT
CDR3: CASSPGRARPQHF

D: -
J: TRBJ1-6
size: -
V: TRBV2
DNA: TGTGCCAGCATTTCCGACAGAGCCAATTCACCCCTCCACTTT
CDR3: CASISDRANSPLHF

D: -
J: TRBJ2-1
size: -
V: TRBV6-5
DNA: TGTGCCAGCAGTCCCGACAGAGAAGTTCCCAATGAGCAGTTCTTC
CDR3: CASSPDREVPNEQFF

D: TRBD2
J: TRBJ2-2
size: few
V: TRBV29-1
DNA: TGCAGCGTTGCCGCGGGGGGGCGGACCGGGGAGCTGTTTTTT
CDR3: CSVAAGGRTGELFF

D: -
J: TRBJ1-1
size: few
V: TRBV10-3
DNA: TGTGCCATCACCGACCGACCCTCCGGGAACACTGAAGCTTTCTTT
CDR3: CAITDRPSGNTEAFF

D: -
J: TRBJ2-7
size: few
V: TRBV11-2
DNA: TGTGCCAGTGGGGACGGAGGGAGCTCCTACGAGCAGTACTTC
CDR3: CASGDGGSSYEQYF

D: TRBD1
J: TRBJ1-5
size: many
V: TRBV7-2
DNA: TGTGCCAGCAGAGGACAGGGAGCATTCAATCAGCCCCAGCATTTT
CDR3: CASRGQGAFNQPQHF

D: -
J: TRBJ1-1
size: many
V: TRBV7-8
DNA: TGTGCCAGCAGCCTGAGGGTCGGGGGCTCAATGAACACTGAAGCTTTCTTT
CDR3: CASSLRVGGSMNTEAFF

D: TRBD1
J: TRBJ1-4
size: few
V: TRBV7-2
DNA: TGTGCCAGCCGGAGGGGGCTGGCTAATGAAAAACTGTTTTTT
CDR3: CASRRGLANEKLFF

D: TRBD2
J: TRBJ2-7
size: many
V: TRBV6-2/TRBV6-3
DNA: TGTGCCAGCAGTTACCACGGGACTAGTGTTACCTACGAGCAGTACTTC
CDR3: CASSYHGTSVTYEQYF